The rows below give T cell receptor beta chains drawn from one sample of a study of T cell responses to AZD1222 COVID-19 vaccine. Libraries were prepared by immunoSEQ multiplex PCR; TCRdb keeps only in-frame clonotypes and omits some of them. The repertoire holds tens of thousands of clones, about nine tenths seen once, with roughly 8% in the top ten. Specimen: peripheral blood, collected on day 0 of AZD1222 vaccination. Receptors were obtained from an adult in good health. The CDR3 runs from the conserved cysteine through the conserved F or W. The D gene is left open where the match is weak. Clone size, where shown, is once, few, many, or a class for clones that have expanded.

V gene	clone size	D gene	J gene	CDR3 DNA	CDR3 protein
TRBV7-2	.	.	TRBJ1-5	TGTGCCAGCAGCTTAGGGCGGGGACTAGCAATCATGCCCCAGCATTTT	CASSLGRGLAIMPQHF
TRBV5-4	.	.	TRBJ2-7	TGTGCCAGCAGCCGGCAGGGGGGATTCTACGAGCAGTACTTC	CASSRQGGFYEQYF
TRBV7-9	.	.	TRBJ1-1	TGTGCCAGCAGCTTCCAGGGAACTGAAGCTTTCTTT	CASSFQGTEAFF
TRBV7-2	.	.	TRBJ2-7	TGTGCCAGCAGCTTAACCCGGGACATCTCCTACGAGCAGTACTTC	CASSLTRDISYEQYF
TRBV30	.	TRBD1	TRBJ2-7	TGTGCCTGGAGAGGAGTCAGGGGGCTAGACGAGCAGTACTTC	CAWRGVRGLDEQYF
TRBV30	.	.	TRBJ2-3	TGTGCCTGGAGCGCCGTGGCGGCAACAGATACGCAGTATTTT	CAWSAVAATDTQYF
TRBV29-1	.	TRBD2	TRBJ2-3	TGCAGCGTCGAGACTAGCGGGACAAATACGCAGTATTTT	CSVETSGTNTQYF
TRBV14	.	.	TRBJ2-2	TGTGCCAGCAGCAAGGACGACACCGGGGAGCTGTTTTTT	CASSKDDTGELFF
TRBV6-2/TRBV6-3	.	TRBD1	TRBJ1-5	TGTGCCAGCAGTTACCTAACAGGGGAACAGCCCCAGCATTTT	CASSYLTGEQPQHF
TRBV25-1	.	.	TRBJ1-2	TGTGCCAGCGGGGAAAACTATGGCTACACCTTC	CASGENYGYTF
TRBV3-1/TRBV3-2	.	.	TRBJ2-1	TGTGCCAGCAGACCAACGTCCTACAATGAGCAGTTCTTC	CASRPTSYNEQFF
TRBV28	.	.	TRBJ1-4	TGTGCCAGCAACTCTCCGGGGGTAACTAATGAAAAACTGTTTTTT	CASNSPGVTNEKLFF
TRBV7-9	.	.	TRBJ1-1	TGTGCCAGCAGCCCGTACAGGGCCGAAGGCACTGAAGCTTTCTTT	CASSPYRAEGTEAFF
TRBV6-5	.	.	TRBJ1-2	TGTGCCAGCAGCCCCTCAAAATGGGACTATGGCTACACCTTC	CASSPSKWDYGYTF
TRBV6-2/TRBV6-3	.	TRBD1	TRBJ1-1	TGTGCCAGCAGTCGTGGACAGGGAGAAGCTTTCTTT	CASSRGQGEAFF
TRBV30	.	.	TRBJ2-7	TGTGCCTGGAGTGTTCCAGGGGGGCCCCGTTACGAGCAGTACTTC	CAWSVPGGPRYEQYF
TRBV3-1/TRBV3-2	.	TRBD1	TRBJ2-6	TGTGCCAGCAGCCCCCGGGACAGGGGGCTCGGGGCCAACGTCCTGACTTTC	CASSPRDRGLGANVLTF
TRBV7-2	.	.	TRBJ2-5	TGTGCCAGCAGCTTAGTGAGTGTGGCTAGCGCAGGACCACAAGAGACCCAGTACTTC	CASSLVSVASAGPQETQYF
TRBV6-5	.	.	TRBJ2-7	TGTGCCAGCAGTTACTCGCGGGGACGTCTGGACTTC	CASSYSRGRLDF
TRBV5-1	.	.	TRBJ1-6	TGCGCCAGCAGCTGGGGGACATCGAATTCACCCCTCCACTTT	CASSWGTSNSPLHF
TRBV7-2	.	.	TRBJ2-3	TGTGCCAGCAGCTCGGGAGTCCCCACAGATACGCAGTATTTT	CASSSGVPTDTQYF
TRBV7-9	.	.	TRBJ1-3	TGTGCCAGCAGCTTAGGGGACCTCTCTGGAAACACCATATATTTT	CASSLGDLSGNTIYF
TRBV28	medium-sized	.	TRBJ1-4	TGTGCCAGCACAACCGGCGGGGGGTATGAAAAACTGTTTTTT	CASTTGGGYEKLFF
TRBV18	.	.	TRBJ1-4	TGTGCCAGCTCAGAAGGGACGGCAGCGGATGAAAAACTGTTTTTT	CASSEGTAADEKLFF
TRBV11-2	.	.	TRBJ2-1	TGTGCCAGCAGCCCTAGGACGAGCTCCTACAATGAGCAGTTCTTC	CASSPRTSSYNEQFF
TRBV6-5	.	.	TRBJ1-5	TGTGCCAGCAGCACAACTCAGGGGTGGTGGCCCCAGCATTTT	CASSTTQGWWPQHF
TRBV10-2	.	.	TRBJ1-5	TGCGCCAGCAGTGACGGGAGGTTGGGCAATCAGCCCCAGCATTTT	CASSDGRLGNQPQHF
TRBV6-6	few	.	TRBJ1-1	TGTGCCAGCAACCAACGGAGTGAAGCTTTCTTT	CASNQRSEAFF
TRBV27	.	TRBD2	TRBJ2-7	TGTGCCAGCAGTTCCTATAGCGGGAGCTCCTACGAGCAGTACTTC	CASSSYSGSSYEQYF
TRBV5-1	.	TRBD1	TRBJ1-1	TGCGCCAGCAGCTTGTCAGGGGGCACTGAAGCTTTCTTT	CASSLSGGTEAFF
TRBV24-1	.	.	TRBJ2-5	TGTGCCACCAGTGACCCGAACAGGGGGAGGGCCCAAGAGACCCAGTACTTC	CATSDPNRGRAQETQYF
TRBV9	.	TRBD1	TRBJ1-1	TGTGCCAGCAGCGCCCTACTGACAGGGAAGAACACTGAAGCTTTCTTT	CASSALLTGKNTEAFF
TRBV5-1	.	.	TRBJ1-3	TGCGCCAGCAGTTCAGATCTTGGGGGGACATCTGGAAACACCATATATTTT	CASSSDLGGTSGNTIYF
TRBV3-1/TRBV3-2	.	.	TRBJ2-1	TGTGCCAGCAGCCCCAAGGCCCCAAACACCTCCTACAATGAGCAGTTCTTC	CASSPKAPNTSYNEQFF
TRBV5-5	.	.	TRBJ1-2	TGTGCCAGCAGCTTGGCTCCCCCGGACGCCTCCTATGGCTACACCTTC	CASSLAPPDASYGYTF
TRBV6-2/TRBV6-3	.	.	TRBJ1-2	TGTGCCAGCAGTCGGGACACCCTCTATGGCTACACCTTC	CASSRDTLYGYTF
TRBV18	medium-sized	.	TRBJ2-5	TGTGCCAGCTCACTGCAAGAGACCCAGTACTTC	CASSLQETQYF
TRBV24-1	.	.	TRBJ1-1	TGTGCCACCAGTGATTTGCTCGGGTCTGAAGCTTTCTTT	CATSDLLGSEAFF
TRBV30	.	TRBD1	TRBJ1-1	TGTGCCTGGCGTCGACAGGGTGAAGCTTTCTTT	CAWRRQGEAFF
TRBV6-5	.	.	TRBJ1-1	TGTGCCAGCAGTAGAGGGGCTCCTAGGGGTGAAGCTTTCTTT	CASSRGAPRGEAFF
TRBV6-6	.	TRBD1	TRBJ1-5	TGTGCCAGCAGTCCCGGGACAGACCAGAATCAGCCCCAGCATTTT	CASSPGTDQNQPQHF
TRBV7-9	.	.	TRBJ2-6	TGTGCCAGCAGCAGTTCAGGGTCCCGGAGCTCTGGGGCCAACGTCCTGACTTTC	CASSSSGSRSSGANVLTF
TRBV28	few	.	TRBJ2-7	TGTGCCAGCAGTAGCCCGGGTTTCTACGAGCAGTACTTC	CASSSPGFYEQYF
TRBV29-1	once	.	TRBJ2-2	TGCAGCGTTGACCTCGTTAGCGGTTCGACCGGGGAGCTGTTTTTT	CSVDLVSGSTGELFF
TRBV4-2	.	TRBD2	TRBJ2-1	TGTGCCAGCAGCCAATTAACACACCCCGGACTAGCGGGAAACAATGAGCAGTTCTTC	CASSQLTHPGLAGNNEQFF
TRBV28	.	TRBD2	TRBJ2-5	TGTGCCAGCAGCCCCCGCGGACTAGCGGAAGAGACCCAGTACTTC	CASSPRGLAEETQYF
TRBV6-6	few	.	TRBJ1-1	TGTGCCAGCAGTTACGAGGAGTCATTGAACACTGAAGCTTTCTTT	CASSYEESLNTEAFF
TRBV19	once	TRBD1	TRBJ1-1	TGTGCCAGTAGGACAGGGGGAGAGACTGAAGCTTTCTTT	CASRTGGETEAFF
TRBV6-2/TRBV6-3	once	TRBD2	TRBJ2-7	TGTGCCAGCAGTACTAATAGCGGGGGCTACGAGCAGTACTTC	CASSTNSGGYEQYF
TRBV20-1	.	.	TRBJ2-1	TGCAGTGCTAGTGGAGGGGGCAGGGATGAGCAGTTCTTC	CSASGGGRDEQFF
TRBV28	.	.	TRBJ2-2	TGTGCCAGCAGTTTCCCCCCGGGCACCGGGGAGCTGTTTTTT	CASSFPPGTGELFF
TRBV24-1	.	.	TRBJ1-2	TGTGCCACCAGTGAACCGGAAGGGTCGGGTGGCTACACCTTC	CATSEPEGSGGYTF
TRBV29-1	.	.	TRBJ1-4	TGCAGCGTTGAAATTCCGGCAACTAATGAAAAACTGTTTTTT	CSVEIPATNEKLFF
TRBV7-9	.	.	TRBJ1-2	TGTGCCAGCAGCTGGGGCTATGGCTACACCTTC	CASSWGYGYTF
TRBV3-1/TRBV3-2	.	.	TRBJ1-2	TGTGCCAGCAGCCAAGGATGGGGCTCTAACTATGGCTACACCTTC	CASSQGWGSNYGYTF
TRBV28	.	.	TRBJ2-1	TGTGCCAGCGGATTAGCCTCGAGAGAGGGCAATGAGCAGTTCTTC	CASGLASREGNEQFF
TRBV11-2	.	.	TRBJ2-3	TGTGCCAGCAGCCCCTTCACAGATACGCAGTATTTT	CASSPFTDTQYF
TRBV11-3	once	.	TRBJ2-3	TGTGCCAGCAGCTTAGGAGGGGCATTAGCCACAGATACGCAGTATTTT	CASSLGGALATDTQYF
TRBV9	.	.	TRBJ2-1	TGTGCCAGCAGCCGGGCGGGTCGAAACCCAGGCTACAATGAGCAGTTCTTC	CASSRAGRNPGYNEQFF
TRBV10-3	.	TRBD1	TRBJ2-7	TGTGCCATCAGCGCCCAAGCCGGGACAGGGAGCGAGCAGTACTTC	CAISAQAGTGSEQYF